The clone carrying this T cell receptor beta chain occurred many times. The data are from a study of T-cell reconstitution after alpha-beta-depleted transplantation in children. Using unique molecular identifiers, the investigators prepared the TCRbeta library. TCRdb fed the PCR reads into MiXCR, producing one record per CDR3 protein. The repertoire consists of about 400,000 distinct CDR3 sequences, with around 21% occurring once and the leading ten covering 3.8%. Germline CDR1 and CDR2: SQVTM and ANQGSEA. This CDR3 contains 14 residues. V lost 8 bases to trimming and J lost 7 bases, with 21 bases between them.

V and J are TRBV29-1 and TRBJ2-1; D uncertain. The sample consisted of PBMCs from the stem cell graft donor, taken from the stem cell graft. This TCR was sampled from a human donor who donated a stem cell graft to a child with acute myeloid leukemia. CDR3 sequence reads: CSSRPDGTNNEQFF. CDR3 sequence (DNA): TGCAGCAGTCGACCTGATGGAACCAATAATGAGCAGTTCTTC.